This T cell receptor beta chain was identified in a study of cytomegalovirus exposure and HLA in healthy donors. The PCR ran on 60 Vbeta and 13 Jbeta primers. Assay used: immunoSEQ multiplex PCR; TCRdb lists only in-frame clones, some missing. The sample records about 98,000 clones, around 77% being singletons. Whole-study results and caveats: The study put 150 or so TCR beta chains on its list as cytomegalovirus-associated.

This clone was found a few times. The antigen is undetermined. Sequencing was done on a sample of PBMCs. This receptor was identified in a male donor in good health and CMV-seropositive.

In DNA form, the CDR3 reads TGTGCCACCTCCGGGGTTGGCTATGGCTACACCTTC. This sequence encodes CATSGVGYGYTF. V is TRBV5-4 and J is TRBJ1-2; D ambiguous. Trimming shortened V by 9 bases and J by 4 bases, and 13 bases separated the two germline ends. The germline CDR1 and CDR2 sequences are SGHNT and YYREEE (reference sequence). There are 12 residues in the CDR3.